These 12 T cell receptor beta chains share one sample of origin, sequenced in a study of regulatory T cells in long-lasting Graves disease. The time point here: newly diagnosed GD, antithyroid drugs for less than 3 months. PBMC RNA served as the TCR library source. CDR3 regions were amplified by Arm-PCR using iRepertoire HTBI primers to build TCR beta libraries. TCRdb analysed the multiplex PCR reads with MiXCR anew, one entry per CDR3 protein. The sample includes roughly 500,000 distinct CDR3 sequences, about 11% seen only once; the top ten take approximately 9%. The data were also submitted as part of a second study, on T cells in Graves' hyperthyroidism and ophthalmopathy.

Here the sequenced sample was peripheral blood mononuclear cells (PBMCs), taken at new diagnosis, from a patient treated with antithyroid drugs. The receptors stem from a woman aged 25 to 39 with Graves disease.

This clonotype came up many times. The chain uses TRBV7-3 and TRBJ2-1, with 7 bases lining up with TRBD2. There are 15 residues in the CDR3. Germline V gene sequence: CDR1 SGHTA, CDR2 FQGTGA. The ends lost 2 bases at V and 8 bases at J; junction bases unmatched: 9. The DNA of the CDR3 is TGTGCCAGCAGCTTACTAGCGGCCCCCTATGATGAGCAGTTCTTC. This sequence encodes CASSLLAAPYDEQFF.

This clonotype has ten or more counts. The chain carries TRBV28 and TRBJ2-3; D possibly corresponds to TRBD1 (6 bases). V was trimmed by 5 bases and J by 6 bases, leaving 15 bases between them. Germline V gene lookup returns CDR1 MDHEN and CDR2 SYDVKM. The length of the CDR3 is 14 residues. The CDR3 sequence: CASSTHNTGDTQYF. Here the CDR3 DNA reads TGTGCCAGCAGTACACACAATACAGGGGATACGCAGTATTTT. Using reference TRBV28 and TRBJ2-3 for the parts outside the CDR3, the full variable domain is DVKVTQSSRYLVKRTGEKVFLECVQDMDHENMFWYRQDPGLGLRLIYFSYDVKMKEKGDIPEGYSVSREKKERFSLILESASTNQTSMYLCASSTHNTGDTQYFGPGTRLTVL.

CDR3 loop: CASSPLQVYNEQFF. The CDR3 DNA sequence: TGCGCCAGCAGCCCACTACAGGTGTACAATGAGCAGTTCTTC. V and J are TRBV5-1 and TRBJ2-1; the D gene is possibly TRBD1 (5 bases). Per germline, CDR1 SGHRS and CDR2 YFSETQ. Trimming took off 4 bases at V and 4 bases at J, with 12 bases between the two ends. The CDR3 runs 14 residues.

Many counts were recorded for this clonotype. The V and J genes are TRBV18 and TRBJ2-1, with D perhaps matching TRBD2 (6 bases). Germline values: CDR1 KGHSH, CDR2 LQKENI. The CDR3 runs 15 residues. Trimming removed 2 bases from V and 5 bases from J, with 13 bases in between. The CDR3 DNA follows: TGTGCCAGCTCACCATTCACGACTAGGAACAATGAGCAGTTCTTC. It is translated as CASSPFTTRNNEQFF.

This clonotype has at least ten counts. V usage is TRBV6-5 and J usage is TRBJ2-7; 8 bases line up with TRBD1. CDR3 length: 11 residues. The germline V gene has CDR1 MNHEY and CDR2 SVGAGI. The J segment lost 8 bases and the V segment lost 4 bases, leaving 1 base of the junction unmatched. CDR3 residues: CASSSGGKQYF. In nucleotides, the CDR3 is TGTGCCAGCAGTTCAGGGGGCAAGCAGTACTTC.

This clonotype showed up many times. The chain joins TRBV6-1 to TRBJ2-6; no firm D call. CDR3 size: 16 residues. Trimming cost V 6 bases and J 0 bases, with 12 bases left between them. The germline V gene encodes CDR1 MNHNS and CDR2 SASEGT. This CDR3 is CASRLGSHSGANVLTF. CDR3 nucleotide sequence: TGTGCCAGCAGGCTGGGATCGCACTCTGGGGCCAACGTCCTGACTTTC.

This clonotype turned up a few times. The genes are TRBV20-1 and TRBJ2-3; D call uncertain. Looked up from germline, CDR1 is DFQATT and CDR2 is SNEGSKA (reference sequence). The ends were cut back, 3 bases at V and 4 bases at J, with 23 bases in the middle. This CDR3 has 17 residues. Here the CDR3 reads CSASGWQLNLKADTQYF. The CDR3 coding sequence is TGCAGTGCTAGCGGGTGGCAGCTGAACTTGAAGGCAGATACGCAGTATTTT.

The V gene is TRBV6-2 or TRBV6-3, the J gene TRBJ2-7; D is ambiguous. V was cut by 5 bases and J by 0 bases, with 14 bases left in between. Looked up from germline, CDR1 is MNHEY and CDR2 is SVGEGT. There are 15 residues in the CDR3. The CDR3 DNA follows: TGTGCCAGCAGTGATGGGCCTAGAGCCTCCTACGAGCAGTACTTC. Translating it yields CASSDGPRASYEQYF.

Many counts were recorded for this clonotype. The chain combines TRBV28 with TRBJ1-5; D is uncertain. CDR3 length equals 12 residues. CDR1 MDHEN and CDR2 SYDVKM come from the germline V gene. Trimming took off 5 bases at V and 6 bases at J, with 8 bases between the two ends. The DNA for the CDR3 is TGTGCCAGCAGTATTAAGGCTCAGCCCCAGCATTTT. Amino acids: CASSIKAQPQHF.

Ten or more counts support this clonotype. The chain combines TRBV20-1 with TRBJ2-5, with 12 positions matching TRBD2. The CDR3 totals 16 residues. The J segment lost 5 bases and the V segment lost 4 bases, leaving 11 bases of the junction unmatched. Germline-derived CDR1 and CDR2 are DFQATT and SNEGSKA (reference sequence). The CDR3 loop reads CSANRASGRARETQYF. CDR3 DNA sequence: TGCAGTGCTAATCGGGCTAGCGGGAGGGCTAGGGAGACCCAGTACTTC.

The chain carries TRBV6-1 and TRBJ2-2, with no clear D. Germline values: CDR1 MNHNS, CDR2 SASEGT. V was cut by 3 bases and J by 11 bases, with 10 bases left in between. CDR3 length: 12 residues. Here the CDR3 reads CASSDSPEELFF. For the CDR3, the DNA is TGTGCCAGCAGTGACTCTCCCGAAGAGCTGTTTTTT.

This clonotype appeared many times. The V gene is TRBV3-1, the J gene TRBJ2-7; 7 positions match TRBD1. The CDR3 loop spans 15 amino acids. Trimming removed 4 bases from V and 5 bases from J; junction bases left unmatched: 11. The V gene's germline CDR1 is LGHDT and CDR2 YNNKEL (reference sequence). Written as DNA, the CDR3 is TGTGCCAGCAGCCGAGGGGGAGACAGGGTCAACGAGCAGTACTTC. Residues: CASSRGGDRVNEQYF.